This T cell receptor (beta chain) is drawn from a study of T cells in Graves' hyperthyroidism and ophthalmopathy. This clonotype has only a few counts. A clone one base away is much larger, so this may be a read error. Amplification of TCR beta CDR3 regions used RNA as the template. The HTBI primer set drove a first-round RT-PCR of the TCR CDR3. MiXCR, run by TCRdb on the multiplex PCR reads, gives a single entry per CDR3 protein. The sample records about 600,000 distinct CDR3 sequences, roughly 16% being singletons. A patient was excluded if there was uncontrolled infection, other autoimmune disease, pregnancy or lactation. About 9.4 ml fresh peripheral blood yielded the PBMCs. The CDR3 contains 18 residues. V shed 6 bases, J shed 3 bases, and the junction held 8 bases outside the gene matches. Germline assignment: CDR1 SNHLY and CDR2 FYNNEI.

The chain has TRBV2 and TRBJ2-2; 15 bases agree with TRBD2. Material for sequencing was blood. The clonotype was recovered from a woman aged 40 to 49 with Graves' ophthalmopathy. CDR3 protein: CASSPGLAGGVDTGELFF. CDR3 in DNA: TGTGCCAGCAGCCCGGGACTAGCGGGAGGCGTAGACACCGGGGAGCTGTTTTTT.